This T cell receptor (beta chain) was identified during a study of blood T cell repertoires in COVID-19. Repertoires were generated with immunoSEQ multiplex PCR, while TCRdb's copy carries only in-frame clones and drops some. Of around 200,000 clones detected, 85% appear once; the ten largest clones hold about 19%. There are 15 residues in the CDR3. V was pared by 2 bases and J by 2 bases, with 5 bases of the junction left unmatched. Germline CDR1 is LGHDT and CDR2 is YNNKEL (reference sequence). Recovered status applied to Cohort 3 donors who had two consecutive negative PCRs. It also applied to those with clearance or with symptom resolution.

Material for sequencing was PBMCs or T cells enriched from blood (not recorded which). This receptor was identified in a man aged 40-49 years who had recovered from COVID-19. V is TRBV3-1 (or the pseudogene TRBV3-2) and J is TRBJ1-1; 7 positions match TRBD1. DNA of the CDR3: TGTGCCAGCAGCCAACCGGGACAGCGTAACACTGAAGCTTTCTTT. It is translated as CASSQPGQRNTEAFF.